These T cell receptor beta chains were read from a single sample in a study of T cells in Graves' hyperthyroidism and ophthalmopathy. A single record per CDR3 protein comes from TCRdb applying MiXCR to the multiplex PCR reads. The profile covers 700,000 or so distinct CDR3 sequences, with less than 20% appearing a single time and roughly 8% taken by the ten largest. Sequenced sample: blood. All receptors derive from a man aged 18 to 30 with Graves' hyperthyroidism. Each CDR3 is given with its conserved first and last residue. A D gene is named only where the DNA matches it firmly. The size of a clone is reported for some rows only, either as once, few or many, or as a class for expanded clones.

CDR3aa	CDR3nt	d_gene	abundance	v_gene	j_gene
CASSPYVMETQYF	TGTGCCAGCTCACCCTATGTGATGGAGACCCAGTACTTC	.	many	TRBV18	TRBJ2-5
CASSRTGGDDEQFF	TGTGCCAGCAGCCGGACAGGGGGCGACGATGAGCAGTTCTTC	TRBD1	.	TRBV7-9	TRBJ2-1
CASSSRDRATGELFF	TGTGCCAGCAGTTCCCGGGACAGGGCAACCGGGGAGCTGTTTTTT	TRBD1	few	TRBV6-1	TRBJ2-2
CAWSGLRATQSKPQHF	TGTGCCTGGAGTGGGTTGCGGGCAACACAATCAAAGCCCCAGCATTTT	.	.	TRBV30	TRBJ1-5
CASSLSGRAKGQPQHF	TGTGCCAGCAGTTTGTCCGGGAGGGCCAAGGGGCAGCCCCAGCATTTT	.	few	TRBV27	TRBJ1-5
CASSLGAGATNEKLFF	TGTGCCAGCAGTTTAGGGGCAGGAGCAACTAATGAAAAACTGTTTTTT	.	.	TRBV28	TRBJ1-4
CASSGPGWGYTF	TGTGCCAGCAGTGGGCCTGGTTGGGGCTACACCTTC	.	few	TRBV25-1	TRBJ1-2
CSAPTPGNGELFF	TGCAGTGCTCCCACGCCGGGGAACGGGGAGCTGTTTTTT	.	.	TRBV20-1	TRBJ2-2
CASSFYRGSMNTEAFF	TGTGCCAGCAGTTTTTACCGGGGCTCGATGAACACTGAAGCTTTCTTT	.	many	TRBV27	TRBJ1-1
CASSSPAEASF	TGTGCCAGCAGCTCACCAGCTGAAGCTTCCTTT	.	.	TRBV28	TRBJ1-1
CASSYLVGDTEAFF	TGCGCCAGCAGCTACCTTGTGGGGGACACTGAAGCTTTCTTT	.	many	TRBV5-1	TRBJ1-1
CASSELNAHTGELFF	TGTGCCAGCAGTGAGTTGAACGCTCACACCGGGGAGCTGTTTTTT	.	.	TRBV25-1	TRBJ2-2
CARSLGQPGPYEQYF	TGTGCCAGGAGCTTAGGACAGCCGGGACCATACGAGCAGTACTTC	.	.	TRBV7-3	TRBJ2-7
CASMRLARQETQYF	TGTGCCAGCATGAGACTAGCGAGACAAGAGACCCAGTACTTC	TRBD2	many	TRBV6-1	TRBJ2-5
CASSPSGLQSYEQYF	TGTGCCAGCAGTCCGTCGGGACTTCAATCCTACGAGCAGTACTTC	.	many	TRBV28	TRBJ2-7
CASSDSRYTEAFF	TGTGCCAGCAGTGACAGTCGCTACACTGAAGCTTTCTTT	.	few	TRBV6-1	TRBJ1-1
CAGSLGLADYNEQFF	TGTGCCGGCAGCCTGGGACTAGCGGATTACAATGAGCAGTTCTTC	TRBD2	few	TRBV3-1	TRBJ2-1
CTSRGAAAELDTQYF	TGTACCAGCAGGGGGGCCGCGGCCGAGCTGGATACGCAGTATTTT	.	many	TRBV28	TRBJ2-3
CASSLGRSQPQHF	TGTGCCAGCAGTTTAGGACGGTCGCAGCCCCAGCATTTT	.	many	TRBV28	TRBJ1-5
CSAQWAGANVLTF	TGCAGCGCGCAATGGGCTGGGGCCAACGTCCTGACTTTC	.	few	TRBV29-1	TRBJ2-6
CASSAVGRTTEAFF	TGTGCCAGCAGCGCGGTCGGACGAACGACTGAAGCTTTCTTT	.	.	TRBV9	TRBJ1-1
CASSRPGTETYEQYF	TGTGCCAGCAGTAGACCAGGGACAGAAACCTACGAGCAGTACTTC	TRBD1	many	TRBV12-3/TRBV12-4	TRBJ2-7
CAWSVRATAFF	TGTGCCTGGAGTGTTCGGGCGACCGCTTTCTTT	.	many	TRBV30	TRBJ1-1
CASRSNYGYTF	TGTGCCAGCAGATCTAACTATGGCTACACCTTC	.	few	TRBV28	TRBJ1-2
CASSYVGGVQTGANVLTF	TGTGCCAGCAGTTACGTAGGGGGGGTCCAAACAGGGGCCAACGTCCTGACTTTC	.	.	TRBV6-2/TRBV6-3	TRBJ2-6
CASSLEEGGLYEQYF	TGTGCCAGCAGCTTAGAGGAGGGCGGTCTCTACGAGCAGTACTTC	.	many	TRBV7-6	TRBJ2-7
CASSQPGLAGGSNEQFF	TGTGCCAGCAGCCAGCCGGGACTAGCGGGAGGGTCTAATGAGCAGTTCTTC	TRBD2	few	TRBV7-3	TRBJ2-1
CASSKSGQAGREAFF	TGTGCCAGTAGTAAGTCGGGACAGGCTGGGAGGGAAGCTTTCTTT	TRBD1	.	TRBV19	TRBJ1-1
CSAEGAKLGAFF	TGCAGTGCCGAGGGGGCGAAGCTTGGAGCTTTCTTT	TRBD1	.	TRBV20-1	TRBJ1-1
CASSVERDRTEAFF	TGTGCCAGCAGCGTAGAAAGGGATAGGACTGAAGCTTTCTTT	.	.	TRBV9	TRBJ1-1
CASSPTQGSDSPLHF	TGTGCCAGCAGCCCTACACAGGGTAGCGATTCACCCCTCCACTTT	.	many	TRBV7-8	TRBJ1-6
CASSSRWGNNEQFF	TGTGCCAGCAGCTCGAGATGGGGTAACAATGAGCAGTTCTTC	.	many	TRBV7-2	TRBJ2-1
CASRIPSGYEQFF	TGTGCCAGCAGGATACCTTCAGGGTATGAGCAGTTCTTC	.	.	TRBV28	TRBJ2-1
CATSDQGLAGRQETQYF	TGTGCCACCAGTGACCAGGGACTAGCGGGAAGACAAGAGACCCAGTACTTC	TRBD2	many	TRBV24-1	TRBJ2-5
CASSLEEGTTQYF	TGCGCCAGCAGCTTGGAAGAAGGGACTACGCAGTATTTT	.	few	TRBV5-1	TRBJ2-3
CACGQGLAREQYF	TGTGCCTGCGGACAGGGGCTAGCGAGGGAGCAGTACTTC	TRBD1	many	TRBV30	TRBJ2-7
CSVQRGGAFYEQYF	TGCAGTGTTCAGCGGGGGGGAGCCTTCTACGAGCAGTACTTC	TRBD2	.	TRBV20-1	TRBJ2-7
CASSQEPGLAGDEQFF	TGCGCCAGCAGCCAAGAACCGGGACTAGCGGGCGACGAGCAGTTCTTC	TRBD2	.	TRBV11-1	TRBJ2-1
CASSYHRSGGPGELFF	TGTGCCAGCAGTTACCACAGGTCAGGGGGTCCCGGGGAGCTGTTTTTT	TRBD1	few	TRBV6-2/TRBV6-3	TRBJ2-2
CSASISIPRAFF	TGCAGTGCTAGTATCTCGATTCCCCGCGCTTTCTTT	.	many	TRBV20-1	TRBJ1-1
CASSQGPAGGYNEQFF	TGTGCCAGCAGCCAAGGTCCAGCGGGGGGATACAATGAGCAGTTCTTC	TRBD2	.	TRBV4-1	TRBJ2-1
CATSDYRFQETQYF	TGTGCCACCAGTGATTACAGGTTCCAAGAGACCCAGTACTTC	.	.	TRBV24-1	TRBJ2-5
CASKPTGRSLGYTF	TGTGCCAGCAAACCGACAGGAAGATCGTTGGGCTACACCTTC	.	.	TRBV28	TRBJ1-2
CASSLGYRTSGPSSYNEQFF	TGTGCCAGCAGCTTAGGATATCGGACTAGCGGGCCGAGCTCCTACAATGAGCAGTTCTTC	TRBD2	many	TRBV11-2	TRBJ2-1
CASSMRQGNQPQHF	TGTGCCAGTAGTATGAGACAGGGAAATCAGCCCCAGCATTTT	TRBD1	.	TRBV19	TRBJ1-5
CASSQLDRRQETQYF	TGTGCCAGCAGCCAACTGGACCGCCGGCAGGAGACCCAGTACTTC	.	many	TRBV7-9	TRBJ2-5
CASSLQREAYNEQFF	TGTGCCAGCAGCTTACAGCGGGAGGCATACAATGAGCAGTTCTTC	TRBD2	many	TRBV7-2	TRBJ2-1
CASTEEYQETQYF	TGTGCCAGTACCGAGGAGTACCAAGAGACCCAGTACTTC	.	.	TRBV6-1	TRBJ2-5